The sequence of this TCR beta chain was determined in a study of a mutant IDH1 vaccine in newly diagnosed glioma. Whole-study context: Across weeks 1, 3, 5, 7, 11, 15, 19 and 23, patients received a vaccination each time, eight in all. Vaccination was launched 4-6 weeks after radiotherapy alone, or with temozolomide cycles. Previous treatment comprised radiotherapy, temozolomide, or both, mostly both.

To note about this clone: Its antigen is unknown.

There are 13 residues in the CDR3. V dropped 3 bases and J dropped 6; count of bases not matched to a gene: 2. Germline lookup yields CDR1 WSHSY and CDR2 SAAADI. Study results and caveats: Vaccination elicited immune responses in 80% to 95% of patients.

TCRdb's table, derived via immunoSEQ multiplex PCR, lists solely in-frame clones and lacks some. The repertoire consists of 30,000 to 35,000 clones, with approximately 80% occurring once and the leading ten covering 20% to 25%. Indicated time point: week 5, during vaccination. Each dose delivered 300 ug of mutant IDH1 20-mer peptide subcutaneously with imiquimod. The source of this sequence is a man aged 25 to 40 with glioma. The starting material was PBMCs, obtained from a glioma patient whose treatment included an IDH1 peptide vaccine. This chain links TRBV10-2 with TRBJ2-1; 7 bases map to TRBD2. CDR3 sequence: CASSDWTSNEQFF. The DNA of the CDR3 is TGCGCCAGCAGTGACTGGACTAGCAATGAGCAGTTCTTC.